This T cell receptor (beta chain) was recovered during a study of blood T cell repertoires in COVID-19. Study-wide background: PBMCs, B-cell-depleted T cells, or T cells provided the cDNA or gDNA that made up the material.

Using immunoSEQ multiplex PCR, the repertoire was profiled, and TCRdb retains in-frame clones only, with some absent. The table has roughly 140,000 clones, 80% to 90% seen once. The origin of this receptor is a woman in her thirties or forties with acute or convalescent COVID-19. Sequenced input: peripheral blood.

CDR3 sequence: CASSVGTGGIYNEQFF. In DNA form, the CDR3 reads TGTGCCAGCAGTGTAGGAACGGGGGGGATCTACAATGAGCAGTTCTTC. The chain has TRBV2 and TRBJ2-1, with 8 bases aligning to TRBD2. There are 16 residues in the CDR3. V lost 4 bases and J lost 3; bases outside the gene matches: 8. The germline CDR1 and CDR2 sequences are SNHLY and FYNNEI.